The table lists the clone carrying this TCR beta chain with a count of one. No antigen is known for it. V shed 6 bases, J shed 2 bases, and the junction held 1 base outside the gene matches. The CDR3 totals 12 residues. The germline V gene encodes CDR1 SNHLY and CDR2 FYNNEI. Data came from immunoSEQ multiplex PCR; TCRdb stores just in-frame clones and leaves some out. Seen here are tens of thousands of clones, around 78% observed once, and the top ten hold 0.65% to 0.7%. The source of the sample is a study of memory CD4+ T cells and cytomegalovirus serostatus. Study context: Donors were healthy Belgian adults, 10 or so CMV seropositive and about 24 seronegative. Study-wide findings and caveats: The CMV-associated TCR signature appears largely within the CD4+ memory repertoire.

The sort gate was single viable CD3+CD4+CD8-CD45RO+ cells for memory CD4+ T cells. The chain uses TRBV2 and TRBJ2-7, with 7 bases lining up with TRBD1. The clonotype comes from an adult in good health and CMV-seronegative. The sample was memory CD4+ T cells from blood. CDR3 DNA: TGTGCCAGCAGCCAGGGGGCCTACGAGCAGTACTTC. Encoded protein: CASSQGAYEQYF.